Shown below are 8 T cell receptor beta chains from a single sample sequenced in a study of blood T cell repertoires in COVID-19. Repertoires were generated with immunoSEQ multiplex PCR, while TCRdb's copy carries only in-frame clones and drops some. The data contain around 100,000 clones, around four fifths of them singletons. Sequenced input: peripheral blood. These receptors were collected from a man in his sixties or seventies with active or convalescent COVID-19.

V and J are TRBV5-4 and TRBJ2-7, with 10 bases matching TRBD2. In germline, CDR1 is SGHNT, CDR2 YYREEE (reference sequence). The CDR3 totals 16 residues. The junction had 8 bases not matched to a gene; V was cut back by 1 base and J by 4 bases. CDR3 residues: CASSLIPSGSQYEQYF. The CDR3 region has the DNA TGTGCCAGCAGCTTGATCCCTAGCGGGAGCCAGTACGAGCAGTACTTC. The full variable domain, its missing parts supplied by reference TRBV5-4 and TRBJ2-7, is ETGVTQSPTHLIKTRGQQVTLRCSSQSGHNTVSWYQQALGQGPQFIFQYYREEENGRGNFPPRFSGLQFPNYSSELNVNALELDDSALYLCASSLIPSGSQYEQYFGPGTRLTVT.

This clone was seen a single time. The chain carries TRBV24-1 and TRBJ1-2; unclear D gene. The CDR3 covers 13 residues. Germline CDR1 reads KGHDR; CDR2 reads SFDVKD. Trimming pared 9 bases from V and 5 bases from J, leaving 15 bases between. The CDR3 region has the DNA TGTGCCACCCCCTCCCGGTCTCGGTATGGCTACACCTTC. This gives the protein CATPSRSRYGYTF.

CDR3 amino acids: CAISEGGISNQPQHF. The CDR3 bases are TGTGCCATCAGTGAAGGAGGGATTAGCAATCAGCCCCAGCATTTT. This chain connects TRBV10-3 to TRBJ1-5, with unresolved D. Germline CDR1 and CDR2: ENHRY and SYGVKD. V gave up 3 bases and J gave up 0 bases, with 9 bases separating them. The CDR3 spans 15 residues.

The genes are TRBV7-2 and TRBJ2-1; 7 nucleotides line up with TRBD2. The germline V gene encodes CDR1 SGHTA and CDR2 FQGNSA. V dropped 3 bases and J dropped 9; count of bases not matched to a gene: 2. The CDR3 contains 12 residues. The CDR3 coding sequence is TGTGCCAGCAGCTTTGGGGAGGGTGAGCAGTTCTTC. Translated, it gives CASSFGEGEQFF.

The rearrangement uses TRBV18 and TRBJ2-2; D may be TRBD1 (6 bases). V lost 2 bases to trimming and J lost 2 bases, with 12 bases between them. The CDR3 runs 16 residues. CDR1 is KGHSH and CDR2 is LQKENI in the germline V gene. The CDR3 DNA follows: TGTGCCAGCTCACCATCGCAGGGGCCTAACACCGGGGAGCTGTTTTTT. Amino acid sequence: CASSPSQGPNTGELFF.

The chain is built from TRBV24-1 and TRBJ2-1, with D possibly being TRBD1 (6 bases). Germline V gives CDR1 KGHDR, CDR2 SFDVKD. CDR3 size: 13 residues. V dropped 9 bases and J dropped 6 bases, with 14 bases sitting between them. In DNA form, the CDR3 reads TGTGCCACCGCACGGACAGCAAGCAATGAGCAGTTCTTC. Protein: CATARTASNEQFF.

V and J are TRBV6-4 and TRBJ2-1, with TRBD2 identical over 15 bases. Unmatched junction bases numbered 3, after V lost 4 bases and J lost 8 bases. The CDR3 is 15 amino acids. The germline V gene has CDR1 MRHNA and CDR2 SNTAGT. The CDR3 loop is CASSVGTSGRYEQFF. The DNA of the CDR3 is TGTGCCAGCAGTGTCGGGACTAGCGGGAGGTATGAGCAGTTCTTC.

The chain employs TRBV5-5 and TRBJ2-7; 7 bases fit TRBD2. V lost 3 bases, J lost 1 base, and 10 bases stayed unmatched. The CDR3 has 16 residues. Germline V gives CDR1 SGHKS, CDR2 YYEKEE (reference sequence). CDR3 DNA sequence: TGTGCCAGCAGCTCGGTTGGGGGGGTAGGGTCCTACGAGCAGTACTTC. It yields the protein CASSSVGGVGSYEQYF.